This T cell receptor beta chain was sequenced for a study of spatial heterogeneity in lung cancer. Indicated time point: sample taken at primary tumor resection. Sequencing of whole RNA from tumor, nontumor lung or frozen PBMC involved no sorting. Samples were obtained from 65 to 80 donors, all untreated early-stage non-small cell lung cancer patients. Per germline, CDR1 MNHNS and CDR2 SASEGT. This CDR3 region has 14 residues. V lost 10 bases, J lost 2 bases, and 7 bases stayed unmatched. TCRdb used MiXCR to reprocess the 5' RACE reads, holding one entry per CDR3 protein. The data hold tens of thousands of distinct CDR3 sequences, with 4% to 6% observed a single time.

The TCR originated in a female donor with early-stage non-small cell lung cancer. The sequencing used PBMCs, collected at surgery. The chain recombines TRBV6-1 with TRBJ2-3, with TRBD1 matching over 9 bases. Here the CDR3 reads CATNDRGYTDTQYF. CDR3 nucleotides: TGTGCCACCAACGACAGGGGGTACACAGATACGCAGTATTTT.